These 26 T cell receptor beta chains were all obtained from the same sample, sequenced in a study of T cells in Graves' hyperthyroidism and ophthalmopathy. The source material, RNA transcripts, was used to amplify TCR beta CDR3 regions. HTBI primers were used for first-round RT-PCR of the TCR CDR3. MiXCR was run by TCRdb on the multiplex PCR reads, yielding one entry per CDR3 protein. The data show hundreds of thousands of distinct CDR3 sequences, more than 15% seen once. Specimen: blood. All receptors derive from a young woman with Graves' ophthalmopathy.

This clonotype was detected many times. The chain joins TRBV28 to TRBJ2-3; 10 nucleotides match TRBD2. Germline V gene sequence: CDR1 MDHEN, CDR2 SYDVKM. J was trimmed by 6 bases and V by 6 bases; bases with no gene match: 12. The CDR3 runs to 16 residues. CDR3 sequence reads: CASSLAGLAAGDTQYF. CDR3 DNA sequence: TGTGCCAGCAGCCTAGCAGGACTAGCGGCGGGGGATACGCAGTATTTT.

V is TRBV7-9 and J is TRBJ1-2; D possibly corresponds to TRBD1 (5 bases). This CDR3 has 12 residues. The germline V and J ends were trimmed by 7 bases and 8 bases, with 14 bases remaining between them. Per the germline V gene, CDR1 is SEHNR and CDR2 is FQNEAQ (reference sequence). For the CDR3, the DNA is TGTGCCAGCACCCCGGACATGCTGGGCTACACCTTC. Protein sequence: CASTPDMLGYTF.

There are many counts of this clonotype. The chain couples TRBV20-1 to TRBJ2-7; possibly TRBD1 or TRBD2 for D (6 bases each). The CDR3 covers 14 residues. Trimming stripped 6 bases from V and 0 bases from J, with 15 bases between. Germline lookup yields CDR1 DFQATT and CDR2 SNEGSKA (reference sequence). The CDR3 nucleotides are TGCAGTGCCGATGAGAGGGGGGCCTCCTACGAGCAGTACTTC. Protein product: CSADERGASYEQYF.

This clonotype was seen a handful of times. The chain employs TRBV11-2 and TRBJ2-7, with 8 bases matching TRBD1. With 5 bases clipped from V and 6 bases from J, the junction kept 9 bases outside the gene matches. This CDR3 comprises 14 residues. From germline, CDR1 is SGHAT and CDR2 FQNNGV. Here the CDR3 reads CASSAGQGLSEQYF. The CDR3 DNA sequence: TGTGCCAGCAGCGCCGGACAGGGTTTAAGCGAGCAGTACTTC.

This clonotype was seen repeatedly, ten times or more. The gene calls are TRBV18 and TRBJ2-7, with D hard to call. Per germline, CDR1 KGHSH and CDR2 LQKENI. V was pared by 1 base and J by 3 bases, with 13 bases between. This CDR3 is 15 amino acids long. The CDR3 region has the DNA TGTGCCAGCTCACCACAAAGTCTTCCTGACTACGAGCAGTACTTC. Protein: CASSPQSLPDYEQYF.

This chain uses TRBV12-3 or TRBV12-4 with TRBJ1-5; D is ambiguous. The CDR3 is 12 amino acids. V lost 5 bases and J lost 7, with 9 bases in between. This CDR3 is CASSPRLQPQHF. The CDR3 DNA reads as TGTGCCAGCAGTCCCCGACTCCAGCCCCAGCATTTT.

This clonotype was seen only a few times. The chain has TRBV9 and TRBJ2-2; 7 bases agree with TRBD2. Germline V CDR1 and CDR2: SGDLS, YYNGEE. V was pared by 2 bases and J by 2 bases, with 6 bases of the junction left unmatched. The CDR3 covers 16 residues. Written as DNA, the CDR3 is TGTGCCAGCAGCGTTCGGCTAGCGGTTAACACCGGGGAGCTGTTTTTT. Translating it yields CASSVRLAVNTGELFF.

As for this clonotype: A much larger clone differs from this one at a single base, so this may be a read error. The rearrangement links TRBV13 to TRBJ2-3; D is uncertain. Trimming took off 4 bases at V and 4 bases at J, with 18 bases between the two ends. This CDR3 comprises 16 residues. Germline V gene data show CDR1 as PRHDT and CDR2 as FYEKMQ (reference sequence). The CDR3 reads CASSSTWVGKADTQYF. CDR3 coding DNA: TGTGCCAGCAGCTCCACCTGGGTGGGGAAGGCAGATACGCAGTATTTT.

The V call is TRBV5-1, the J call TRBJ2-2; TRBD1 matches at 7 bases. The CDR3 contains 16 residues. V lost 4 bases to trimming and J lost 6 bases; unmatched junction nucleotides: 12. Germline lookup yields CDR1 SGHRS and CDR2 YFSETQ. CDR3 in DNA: TGCGCCAGCAGCCCCCGACAGGGAAGCGGTGCCGGGGAGCTGTTTTTT. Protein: CASSPRQGSGAGELFF.

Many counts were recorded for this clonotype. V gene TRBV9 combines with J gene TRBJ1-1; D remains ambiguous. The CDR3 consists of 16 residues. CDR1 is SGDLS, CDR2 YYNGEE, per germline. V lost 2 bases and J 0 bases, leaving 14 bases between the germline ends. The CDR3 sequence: CASSVGRSRLNTEAFF. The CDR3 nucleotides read TGTGCCAGCAGCGTCGGTCGCAGTAGACTGAACACTGAAGCTTTCTTT.

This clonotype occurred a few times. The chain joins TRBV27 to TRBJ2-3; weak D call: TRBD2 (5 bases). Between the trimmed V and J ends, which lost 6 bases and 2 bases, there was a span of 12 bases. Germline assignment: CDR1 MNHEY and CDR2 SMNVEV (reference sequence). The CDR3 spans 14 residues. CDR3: CASRSGEYTDTQYF. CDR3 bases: TGTGCCAGCAGGAGCGGAGAATACACAGATACGCAGTATTTT.

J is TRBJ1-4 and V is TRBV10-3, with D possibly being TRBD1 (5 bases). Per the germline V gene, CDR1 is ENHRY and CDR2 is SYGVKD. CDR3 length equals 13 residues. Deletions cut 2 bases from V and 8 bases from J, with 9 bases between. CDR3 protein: CAISEGQGEKLFF. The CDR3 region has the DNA TGTGCCATCAGTGAGGGGCAGGGAGAAAAACTGTTTTTT.

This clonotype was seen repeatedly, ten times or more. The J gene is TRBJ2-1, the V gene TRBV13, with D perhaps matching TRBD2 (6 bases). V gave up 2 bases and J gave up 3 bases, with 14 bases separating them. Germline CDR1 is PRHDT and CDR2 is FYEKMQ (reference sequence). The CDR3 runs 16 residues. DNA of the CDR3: TGTGCCAGCAGCTTATCGGAGGGAAGGGGCTACAATGAGCAGTTCTTC. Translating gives CASSLSEGRGYNEQFF.

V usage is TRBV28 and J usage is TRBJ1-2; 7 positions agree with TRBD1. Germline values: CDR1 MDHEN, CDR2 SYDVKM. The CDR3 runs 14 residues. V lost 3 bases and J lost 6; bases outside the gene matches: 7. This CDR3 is CASSFNAGGDGYTF. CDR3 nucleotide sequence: TGTGCCAGCAGTTTTAACGCAGGGGGGGATGGCTACACCTTC.

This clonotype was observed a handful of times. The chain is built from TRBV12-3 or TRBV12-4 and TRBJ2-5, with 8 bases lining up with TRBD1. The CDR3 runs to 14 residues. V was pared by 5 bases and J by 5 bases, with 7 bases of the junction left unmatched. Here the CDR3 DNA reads TGTGCCAGCAGTCCCGGACAGGGTCGGGAGACCCAGTACTTC. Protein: CASSPGQGRETQYF.

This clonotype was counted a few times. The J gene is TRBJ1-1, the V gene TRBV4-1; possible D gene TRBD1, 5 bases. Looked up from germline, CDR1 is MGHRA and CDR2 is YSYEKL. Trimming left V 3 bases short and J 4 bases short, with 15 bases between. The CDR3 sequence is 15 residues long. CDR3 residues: CASSHPGEGSTEAFF. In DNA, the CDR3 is TGCGCCAGCAGCCATCCCGGAGAGGGGTCCACTGAAGCTTTCTTT.

For the CDR3, the DNA is TGTGCCAGCAGTCGAAGACAGGTTGGCAATCAGCCCCAGCATTTT. It is translated as CASSRRQVGNQPQHF. The chain employs TRBV6-1 and TRBJ1-5; a weak D match, TRBD1 (6 bases). V dropped 5 bases and J dropped 2 bases, with 13 bases sitting between them. CDR1 and CDR2 (germline): MNHNS, SASEGT. This CDR3 region has 15 residues.

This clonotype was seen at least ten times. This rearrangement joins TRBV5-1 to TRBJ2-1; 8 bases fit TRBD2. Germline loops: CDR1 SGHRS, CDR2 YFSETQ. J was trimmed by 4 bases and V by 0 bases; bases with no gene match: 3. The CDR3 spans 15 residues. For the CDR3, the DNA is TGCGCCAGCAGCTTGGCCGTAGCGGGGTACAATGAGCAGTTCTTC. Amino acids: CASSLAVAGYNEQFF.

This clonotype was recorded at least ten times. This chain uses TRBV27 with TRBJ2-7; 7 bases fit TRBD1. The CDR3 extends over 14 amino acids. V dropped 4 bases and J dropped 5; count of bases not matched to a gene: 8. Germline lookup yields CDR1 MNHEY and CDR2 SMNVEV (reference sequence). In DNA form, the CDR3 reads TGTGCCAGCAGTTCCCTTCTAGGACAGGACGAGCAGTACTTC. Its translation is CASSSLLGQDEQYF.

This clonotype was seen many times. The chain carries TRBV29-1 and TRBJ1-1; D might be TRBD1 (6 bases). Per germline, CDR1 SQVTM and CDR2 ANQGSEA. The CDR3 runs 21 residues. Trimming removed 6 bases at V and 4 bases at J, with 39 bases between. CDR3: CSVNGRLSEQGPKTTATEAFF. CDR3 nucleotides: TGCAGCGTCAACGGTCGTCTTTCCGAACAGGGCCCCAAGACAACGGCCACTGAAGCTTTCTTT. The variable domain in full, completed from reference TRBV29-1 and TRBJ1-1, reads SAVISQKPSRDICQRGTSLTIQCQVDSQVTMMFWYRQQPGQSLTLIATANQGSEATYESGFVIDKFPISRPNLTFSTLTVSNMSPEDSSIYLCSVNGRLSEQGPKTTATEAFFGQGTRLTVV.

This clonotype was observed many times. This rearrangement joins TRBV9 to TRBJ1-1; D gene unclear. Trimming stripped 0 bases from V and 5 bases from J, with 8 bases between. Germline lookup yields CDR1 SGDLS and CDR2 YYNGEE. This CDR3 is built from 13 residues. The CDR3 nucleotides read TGTGCCAGCAGCGTAGCCGAGGTAACTGAAGCTTTCTTT. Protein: CASSVAEVTEAFF.

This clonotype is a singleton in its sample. As DNA, the CDR3 is TGTGCCAGTAGTTCTCGGACTAGCGGGGGGCTCTCCAATGAGCAGTTCTTC. Translating gives CASSSRTSGGLSNEQFF. V gene TRBV19 combines with J gene TRBJ2-1; 14 bases map to TRBD2. Germline loops: CDR1 LNHDA, CDR2 SQIVND (reference sequence). V gave up 5 bases and J gave up 6 bases; unmatched junction bases: 9. The CDR3 runs 17 residues.

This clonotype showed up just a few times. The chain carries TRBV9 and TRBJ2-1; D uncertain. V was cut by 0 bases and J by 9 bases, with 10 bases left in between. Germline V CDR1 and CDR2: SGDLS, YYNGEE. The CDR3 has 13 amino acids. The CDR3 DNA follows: TGTGCCAGCAGCGTAGTCCCTCGCGGTGAGCAGTTCTTC. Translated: CASSVVPRGEQFF.

The CDR3 DNA reads TGCAGTCTATATAGCGGGAGTGATAATGAGCAGTTCTTC. It translates to CSLYSGSDNEQFF. The chain uses TRBV20-1 and TRBJ2-1; TRBD2 agrees at 9 bases. Trimming removed 8 bases from V and 7 bases from J; junction bases left unmatched: 9. Germline loops: CDR1 DFQATT, CDR2 SNEGSKA (reference sequence). The CDR3 totals 13 residues.

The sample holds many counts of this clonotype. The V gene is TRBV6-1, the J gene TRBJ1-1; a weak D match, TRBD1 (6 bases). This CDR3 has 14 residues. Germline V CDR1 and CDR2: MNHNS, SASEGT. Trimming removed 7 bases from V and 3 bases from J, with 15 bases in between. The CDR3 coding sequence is TGTGCCAGCACCCCAGACAGGCCGCACACTGAAGCTTTCTTT. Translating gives CASTPDRPHTEAFF.

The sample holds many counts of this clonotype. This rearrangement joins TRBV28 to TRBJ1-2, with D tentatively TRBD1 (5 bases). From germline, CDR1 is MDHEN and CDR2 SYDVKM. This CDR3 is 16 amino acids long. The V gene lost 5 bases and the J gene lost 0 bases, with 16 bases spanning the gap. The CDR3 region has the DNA TGTGCCAGCAGTAACCCGGGACGGGGGGCTAACTATGGCTACACCTTC. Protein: CASSNPGRGANYGYTF.